This T cell receptor beta chain was identified during a study of tumor-infiltrating lymphocytes in oesophageal squamous cell carcinoma. With V trimmed by 8 bases and J by 7 bases, 7 bases remained unmatched. CDR3 length: 13 amino acids. CDR1 and CDR2 from the germline V gene are MNHNS and SASEGT. TCRdb re-called the PCR reads through MiXCR, storing one row per CDR3 protein. The profile shows some 10,000 distinct CDR3 sequences, approximately 54% of them singletons. By share of the sample, this clonotype is medium-sized. This receptor was obtained from a male donor with esophageal squamous cell carcinoma. Material for sequencing was esophageal tumor tissue. The chain uses TRBV6-1 and TRBJ2-1, with 8 bases aligning to TRBD2. The CDR3 nucleotides read TGTGCCAGCTCCGGGGGGGCCGATAATGAGCAGTTCTTC. Its protein is CASSGGADNEQFF.